This T cell receptor (beta chain) was sequenced for a study of blood T cell repertoires in COVID-19. Across the study: COVID-19 samples from acute and convalescent phases originated in the United States, Italy and Spain. Nucleic acid was either cDNA or gDNA, and it came from T cells, B-cell-depleted T cells, or PBMCs.

Germline V gene sequence: CDR1 SNHLY, CDR2 FYNNEI. Trimming shortened V by 6 bases and J by 2 bases, and 19 bases separated the two germline ends. This CDR3 region has 16 residues. In the authors' methods: By means of reference gene primer amplification, nucleated cell counts were estimated. TCRdb keeps only in-frame clones here, not all; method: immunoSEQ multiplex PCR. V, J and clone size were drawn from that table, and D and trimming were deduced from the DNA. This table has around 200,000 clones, 80% to 90% appearing once. This clone came up once. Sequencing was done on a sample of peripheral blood. The TCR was taken from a middle-aged woman with active or convalescent COVID-19. The chain carries TRBV2 and TRBJ2-5, with D possibly being TRBD2 (6 bases). The CDR3, as DNA: TGTGCCAGCAGCGCTGATTTGCGGGGTCGGCAAGAGACCCAGTACTTC. This translates into CASSADLRGRQETQYF.